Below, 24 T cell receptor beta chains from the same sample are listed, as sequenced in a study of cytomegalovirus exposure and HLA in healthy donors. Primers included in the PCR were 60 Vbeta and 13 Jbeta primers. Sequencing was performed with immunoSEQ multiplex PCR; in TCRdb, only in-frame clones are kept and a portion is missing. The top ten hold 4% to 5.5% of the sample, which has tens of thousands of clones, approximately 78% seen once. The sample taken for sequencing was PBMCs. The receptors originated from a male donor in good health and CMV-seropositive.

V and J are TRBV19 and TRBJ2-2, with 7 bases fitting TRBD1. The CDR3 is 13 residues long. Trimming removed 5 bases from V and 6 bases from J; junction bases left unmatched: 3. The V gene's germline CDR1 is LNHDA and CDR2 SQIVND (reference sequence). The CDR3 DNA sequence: TGTGCCAGTAGTCCTACAGGGGCCGGGGAGCTGTTTTTT. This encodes CASSPTGAGELFF.

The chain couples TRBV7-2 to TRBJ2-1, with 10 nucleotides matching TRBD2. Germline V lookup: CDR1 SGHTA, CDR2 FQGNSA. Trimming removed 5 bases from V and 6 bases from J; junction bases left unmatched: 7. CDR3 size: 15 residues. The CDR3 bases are TGTGCCAGCAGCCCGCCTAGCGGGGGTCGCAATGAGCAGTTCTTC. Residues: CASSPPSGGRNEQFF.

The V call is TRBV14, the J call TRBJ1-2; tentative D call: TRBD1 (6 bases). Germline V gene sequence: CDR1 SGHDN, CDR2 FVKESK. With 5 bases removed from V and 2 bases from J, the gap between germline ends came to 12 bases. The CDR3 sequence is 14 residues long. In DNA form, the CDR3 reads TGTGCCAGCAGCGGCGGACAGACAAACTATGGCTACACCTTC. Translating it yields CASSGGQTNYGYTF.

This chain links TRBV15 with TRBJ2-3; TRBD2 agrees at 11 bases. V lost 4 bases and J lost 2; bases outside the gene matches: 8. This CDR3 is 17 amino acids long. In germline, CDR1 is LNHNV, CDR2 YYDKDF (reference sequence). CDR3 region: CATSITIAGGVTDTQYF. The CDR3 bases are TGTGCCACCAGCATAACAATAGCGGGGGGGGTCACAGATACGCAGTATTTT.

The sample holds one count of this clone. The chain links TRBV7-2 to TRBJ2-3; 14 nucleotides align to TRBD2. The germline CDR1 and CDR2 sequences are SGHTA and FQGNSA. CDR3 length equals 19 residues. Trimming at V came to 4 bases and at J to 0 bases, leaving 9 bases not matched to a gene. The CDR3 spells CASSSSRTSGRTSTDTQYF. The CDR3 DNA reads TGTGCCAGCAGCTCGTCAAGGACTAGCGGGAGGACTAGCACAGATACGCAGTATTTT.

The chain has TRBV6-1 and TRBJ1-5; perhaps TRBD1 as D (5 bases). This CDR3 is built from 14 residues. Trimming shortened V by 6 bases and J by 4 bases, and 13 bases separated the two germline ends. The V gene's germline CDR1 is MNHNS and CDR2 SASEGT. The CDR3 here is CASRPDGGNQPQHF. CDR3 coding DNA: TGTGCCAGCAGACCGGACGGGGGGAATCAGCCCCAGCATTTT.

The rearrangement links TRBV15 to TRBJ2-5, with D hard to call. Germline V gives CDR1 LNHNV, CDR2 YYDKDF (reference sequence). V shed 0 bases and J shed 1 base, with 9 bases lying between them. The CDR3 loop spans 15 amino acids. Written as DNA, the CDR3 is TGTGCCACCAGCAGAGAGACGGAGACCCAAGAGACCCAGTACTTC. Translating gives CATSRETETQETQYF.

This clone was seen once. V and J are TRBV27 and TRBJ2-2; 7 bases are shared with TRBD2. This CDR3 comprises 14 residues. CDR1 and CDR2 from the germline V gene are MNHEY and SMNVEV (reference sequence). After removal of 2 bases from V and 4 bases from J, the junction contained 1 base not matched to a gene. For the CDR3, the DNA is TGTGCCAGCAGTTTAGCGGGAGTCACCGGGGAGCTGTTTTTT. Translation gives CASSLAGVTGELFF.

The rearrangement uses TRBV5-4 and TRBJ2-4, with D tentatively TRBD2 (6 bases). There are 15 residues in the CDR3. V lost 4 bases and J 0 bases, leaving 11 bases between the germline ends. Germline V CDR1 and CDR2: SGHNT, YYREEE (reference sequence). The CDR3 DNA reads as TGTGCCAGCAGCCCCGCCGGGGGAGCCAAAAACATTCAGTACTTC. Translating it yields CASSPAGGAKNIQYF.

The CDR3 DNA reads as TGTGCCAGCAACCGGGACTACACAGATACGCAGTATTTT. This encodes CASNRDYTDTQYF. J is TRBJ2-3 and V is TRBV6-5, with TRBD2 identical over 7 bases. With V trimmed by 7 bases and J by 2 bases, 3 bases remained unmatched. This CDR3 is 13 amino acids long. Germline CDR1 reads MNHEY; CDR2 reads SVGAGI.

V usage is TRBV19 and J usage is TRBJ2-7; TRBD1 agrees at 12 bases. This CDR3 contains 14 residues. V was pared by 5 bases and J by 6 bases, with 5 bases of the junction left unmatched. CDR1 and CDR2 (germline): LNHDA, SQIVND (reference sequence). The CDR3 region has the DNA TGTGCCAGTAGTCCGGGACAGGGGGCCCTCGAGCAGTACTTC. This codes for CASSPGQGALEQYF.

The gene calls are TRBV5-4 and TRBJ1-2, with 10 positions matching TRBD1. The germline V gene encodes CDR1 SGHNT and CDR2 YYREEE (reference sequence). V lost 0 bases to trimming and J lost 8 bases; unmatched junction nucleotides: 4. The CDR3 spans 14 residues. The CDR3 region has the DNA TGTGCCAGCAGCTTGGGGGGACAGGGGCCCGGCTACACCTTC. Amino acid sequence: CASSLGGQGPGYTF.

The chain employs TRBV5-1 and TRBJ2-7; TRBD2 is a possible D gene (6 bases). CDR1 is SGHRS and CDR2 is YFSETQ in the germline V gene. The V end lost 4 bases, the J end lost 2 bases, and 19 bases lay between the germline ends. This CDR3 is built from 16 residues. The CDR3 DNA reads TGCGCCAGCAGCGCCCTTCCCGGGACGGGAGCCTACGAGCAGTACTTC. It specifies CASSALPGTGAYEQYF.

CDR3 residues: CASSWTVTPIGYGYTF. The CDR3 bases are TGTGCCAGCAGTTGGACAGTTACTCCAATCGGCTATGGCTACACCTTC. J is TRBJ1-2 and V is TRBV27; D may be TRBD1 (6 bases). CDR3 size: 16 residues. Germline assignment: CDR1 MNHEY and CDR2 SMNVEV (reference sequence). Deletions cut 4 bases from V and 4 bases from J, with 19 bases between.

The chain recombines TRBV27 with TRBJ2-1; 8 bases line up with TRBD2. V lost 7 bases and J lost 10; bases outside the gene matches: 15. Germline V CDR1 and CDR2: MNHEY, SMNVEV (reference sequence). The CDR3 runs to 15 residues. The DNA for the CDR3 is TGTGCCAGCACCCCTGGGGGACTAGGGTTAGGGGAGCAGTTCTTC. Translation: CASTPGGLGLGEQFF.

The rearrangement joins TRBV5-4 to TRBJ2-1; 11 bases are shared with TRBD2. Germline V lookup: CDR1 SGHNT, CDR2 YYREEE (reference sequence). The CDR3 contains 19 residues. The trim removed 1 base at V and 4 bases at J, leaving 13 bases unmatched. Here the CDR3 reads CASSLYPLTSGRRYNEQFF. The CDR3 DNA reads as TGTGCCAGCAGCTTGTACCCTTTAACTAGCGGGAGAAGGTACAATGAGCAGTTCTTC.

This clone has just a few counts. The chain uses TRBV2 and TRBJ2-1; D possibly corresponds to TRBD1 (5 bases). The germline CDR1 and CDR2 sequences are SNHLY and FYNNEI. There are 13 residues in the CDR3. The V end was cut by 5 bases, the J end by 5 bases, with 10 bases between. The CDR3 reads CASSNDRHNEQFF. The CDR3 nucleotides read TGTGCCAGCAGTAATGACAGACACAATGAGCAGTTCTTC.

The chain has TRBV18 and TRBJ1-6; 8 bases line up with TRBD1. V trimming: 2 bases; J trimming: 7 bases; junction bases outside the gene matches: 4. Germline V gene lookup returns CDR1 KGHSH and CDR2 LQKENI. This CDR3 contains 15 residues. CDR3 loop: CASSPGQGRNSPLHF. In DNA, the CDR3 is TGTGCCAGCTCACCAGGACAGGGAAGGAATTCACCCCTCCACTTT. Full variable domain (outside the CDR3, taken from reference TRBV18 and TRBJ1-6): NAGVMQNPRHLVRRRGQEARLRCSPMKGHSHVYWYRQLPEEGLKFMVYLQKENIIDESGMPKERFSAEFPKEGPSILRIQQVVRGDSAAYFCASSPGQGRNSPLHFGNGTRLTVT.

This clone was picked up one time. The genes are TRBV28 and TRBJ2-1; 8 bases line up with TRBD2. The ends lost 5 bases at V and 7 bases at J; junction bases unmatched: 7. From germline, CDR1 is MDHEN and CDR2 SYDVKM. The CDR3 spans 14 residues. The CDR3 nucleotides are TGTGCCAGCAGTCTTCTCACGGGAGGGAATGAGCAGTTCTTC. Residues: CASSLLTGGNEQFF.

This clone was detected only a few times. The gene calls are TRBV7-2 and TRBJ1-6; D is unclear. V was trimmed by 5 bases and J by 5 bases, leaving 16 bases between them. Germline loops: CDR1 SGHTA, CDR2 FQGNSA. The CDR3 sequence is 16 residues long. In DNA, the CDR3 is TGTGCCAGCAGCCCCGTCAGAGGGAAAAATAATTCACCCCTCCACTTT. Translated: CASSPVRGKNNSPLHF. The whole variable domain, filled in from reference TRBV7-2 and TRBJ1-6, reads GAGVSQSPSNKVTEKGKDVELRCDPISGHTALYWYRQSLGQGLEFLIYFQGNSAPDKSGLPSDRFSAERTGGSVSTLTIQRTQQEDSAVYLCASSPVRGKNNSPLHFGNGTRLTVT.

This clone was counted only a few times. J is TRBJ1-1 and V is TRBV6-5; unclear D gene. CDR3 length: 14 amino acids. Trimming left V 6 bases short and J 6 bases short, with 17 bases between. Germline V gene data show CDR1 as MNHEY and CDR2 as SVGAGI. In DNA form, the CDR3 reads TGTGCCAGCAGACGAGGCCGTTCAAACGCTGAAGCTTTCTTT. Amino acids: CASRRGRSNAEAFF.

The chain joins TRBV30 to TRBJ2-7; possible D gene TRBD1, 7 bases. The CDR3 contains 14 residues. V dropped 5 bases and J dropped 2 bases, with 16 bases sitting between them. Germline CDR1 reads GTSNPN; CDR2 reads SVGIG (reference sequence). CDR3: CAWEGAGGTYEQYF. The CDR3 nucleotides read TGTGCCTGGGAGGGGGCAGGGGGGACCTACGAGCAGTACTTC.

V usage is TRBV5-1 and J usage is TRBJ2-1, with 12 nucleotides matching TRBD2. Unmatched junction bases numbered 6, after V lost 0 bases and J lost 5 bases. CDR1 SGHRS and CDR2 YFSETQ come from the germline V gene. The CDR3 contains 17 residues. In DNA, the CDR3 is TGCGCCAGCAGCTTGGGGGAGACTAGCGGGGGCCACAATGAGCAGTTCTTC. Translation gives CASSLGETSGGHNEQFF.

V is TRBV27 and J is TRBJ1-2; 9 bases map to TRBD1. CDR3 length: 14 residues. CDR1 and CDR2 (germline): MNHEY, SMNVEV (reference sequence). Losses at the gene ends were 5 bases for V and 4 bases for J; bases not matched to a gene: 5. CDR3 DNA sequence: TGTGCCAGCAGTCCACCGGGACAGGGCTATGGCTACACCTTC. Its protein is CASSPPGQGYGYTF.